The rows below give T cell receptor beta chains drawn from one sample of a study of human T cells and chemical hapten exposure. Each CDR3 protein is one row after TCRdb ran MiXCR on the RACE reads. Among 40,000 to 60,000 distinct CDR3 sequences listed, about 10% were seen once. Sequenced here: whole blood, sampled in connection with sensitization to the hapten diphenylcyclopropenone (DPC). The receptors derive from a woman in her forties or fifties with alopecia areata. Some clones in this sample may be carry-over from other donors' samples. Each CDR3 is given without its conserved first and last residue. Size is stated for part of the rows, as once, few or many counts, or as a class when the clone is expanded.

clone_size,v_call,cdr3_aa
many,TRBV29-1,SVEHRGWDGYT
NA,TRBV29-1,SGGLAGLNEQF
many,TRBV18,ASSPQMGDQPQH
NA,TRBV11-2,ASSFGTSGDEQF
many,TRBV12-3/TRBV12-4,ASSIYPGRNMNTEAF
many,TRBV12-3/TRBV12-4,ASSLATGAGTIY
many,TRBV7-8,ASSLEAGAYNEQF
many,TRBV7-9,ASSFTRDGGEQY
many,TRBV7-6,ASSFAAGELF
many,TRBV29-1,SGRLSMNTEAF
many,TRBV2,ASSTSWGGEQF
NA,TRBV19,ASSTGTGAYTGELF
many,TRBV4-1,ASSQDQSSYNEQF
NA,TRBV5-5,ASSLWIQRAYVLT
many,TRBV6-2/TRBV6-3,ASSSTGVNQPQH
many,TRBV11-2,ASSLGLTSSYEQY
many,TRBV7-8,ASSLGGSRAEAF
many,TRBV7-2,ASSLRRASGLRTDTQY
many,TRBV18,ASSPPTSLAEQY
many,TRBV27,ASRGRGFNQPQH
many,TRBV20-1,SARVAGGTQETQY
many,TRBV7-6,ASSLGQYTEAF
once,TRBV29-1,SVVQGPTEAF
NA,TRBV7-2,ASSSGGIQY
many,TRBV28,ASSTRAGSRNQPQH
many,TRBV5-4,ASSRSSTDTQY
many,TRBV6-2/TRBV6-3,ASSYATISDTQY
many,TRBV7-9,ASSIRETGELF
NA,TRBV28,ACVQQYPYEQY
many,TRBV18,ASSPAGTGSDQPQH
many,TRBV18,ASSPGLSTSGSRGETQY
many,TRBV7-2,ASSYSGVSSYEQY
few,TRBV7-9,ASSRVATNEKLF
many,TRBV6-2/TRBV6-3,ASSTEGYNQPQH
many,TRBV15,ATSREGVLQGRGQPQH
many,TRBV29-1,SVRADSDGYT